These 4 T cell receptor beta chains were all obtained from the same sample, sequenced in a study of blood T cell repertoires in COVID-19. Sequenced by immunoSEQ multiplex PCR; TCRdb stores in-frame clones only, minus some. The sample shows about 190,000 clones, around 85% of them seen only once. Input material: peripheral blood. The source is a man aged 65 to 79 with active or convalescent COVID-19.

The chain couples TRBV28 to TRBJ2-1; D perhaps matches TRBD2 (5 bases). The CDR3 length is 14 residues. Germline V lookup: CDR1 MDHEN, CDR2 SYDVKM. Trimming removed 3 bases from V and 15 bases from J, with 21 bases in between. CDR3 DNA sequence: TGTGCCAGCAGTTTTTCCGTCCGGCGGGCTCCCCCGTTCTTC. Its protein is CASSFSVRRAPPFF.

The V call is TRBV7-2, the J call TRBJ1-5; D is possibly TRBD1 (6 bases). Trimming shortened V by 0 bases and J by 0 bases, and 6 bases separated the two germline ends. Germline values: CDR1 SGHTA, CDR2 FQGNSA. The CDR3 spans 15 residues. The CDR3 DNA follows: TGTGCCAGCAGCTTAGCAGGGGGTAGCAATCAGCCCCAGCATTTT. Protein sequence: CASSLAGGSNQPQHF.

The rearrangement links TRBV19 to TRBJ1-1, with TRBD1 matching 9 bases. Germline-derived CDR1 and CDR2 are LNHDA and SQIVND (reference sequence). With 2 bases clipped from V and 2 bases from J, the junction kept 3 bases outside the gene matches. The CDR3 sequence is 15 residues long. CDR3 residues: CASSISGQGNTEAFF. CDR3 bases: TGTGCCAGTAGTATATCGGGACAGGGCAACACTGAAGCTTTCTTT.

The chain has TRBV5-4 and TRBJ2-2; D is perhaps TRBD2 (5 bases). CDR3 length: 16 amino acids. Germline V gene lookup returns CDR1 SGHNT and CDR2 YYREEE (reference sequence). V gave up 2 bases and J gave up 4 bases, with 15 bases separating them. CDR3 DNA sequence: TGTGCCAGCAGCTTCCAAACCCTGGCGGGCACCGGGGAGCTGTTTTTT. It translates to CASSFQTLAGTGELFF.